The 17 T cell receptor beta chains presented below share a single source sample, sequenced in a study of cytomegalovirus exposure and HLA in healthy donors. Sequencing was performed with immunoSEQ multiplex PCR; in TCRdb, only in-frame clones are kept and a portion is missing. The table includes about 98,000 clones, over 75% detected once. Sequencing was carried out using PBMCs. The receptor source for this set is a man between 18 and 29 years old in good health and CMV-seropositive.

This chain joins TRBV19 and TRBJ2-7; 12 bases agree with TRBD1. The V gene's germline CDR1 is LNHDA and CDR2 SQIVND (reference sequence). There are 14 residues in the CDR3. Trimming cost V 4 bases and J 5 bases; bases outside gene matches: 3. The CDR3 sequence is CASSTGTGGDEQYF. DNA for the CDR3: TGTGCCAGTAGTACCGGGACAGGGGGCGACGAGCAGTACTTC.

Worth noting for this clone: The junction differs from germline at one of its ends, possibly a read error. The genes are TRBV18 and TRBJ2-1, with D possibly matching TRBD2 (5 bases). CDR1 is KGHSH and CDR2 is LQKENI in the germline V gene. The CDR3 length is 15 residues. The CDR3 bases are TGTGCCACCTCACGCGACTCCGGAGGAAACAATGAGCAGTTCTTC. This sequence encodes CATSRDSGGNNEQFF.

The chain links TRBV4-1 to TRBJ1-2, with unresolved D. CDR3 size: 15 residues. Per the germline V gene, CDR1 is MGHRA and CDR2 is YSYEKL. V was trimmed by 0 bases and J by 3 bases, leaving 11 bases between them. CDR3 sequence reads: CASSQDNREHYGYTF. The CDR3 bases are TGCGCCAGCAGCCAAGACAATCGGGAGCACTATGGCTACACCTTC.

The CDR3 is CASSLPIAGSSYNEQFF. The CDR3 DNA reads as TGTGCCAGCAGTTTACCTATAGCGGGGAGCTCCTACAATGAGCAGTTCTTC. This chain links TRBV28 with TRBJ2-1; TRBD2 matches 8 bases. This CDR3 has 17 residues. Germline V gene sequence: CDR1 MDHEN, CDR2 SYDVKM. V shed 2 bases, J shed 0 bases, and the junction held 6 bases outside the gene matches.

The rearrangement links TRBV9 to TRBJ1-5, with 7 bases lining up with TRBD1. Germline V lookup: CDR1 SGDLS, CDR2 YYNGEE. The CDR3 covers 15 residues. V dropped 4 bases and J dropped 4; count of bases not matched to a gene: 8. CDR3 protein: CASSTDRDRNQPQHF. In DNA form, the CDR3 reads TGTGCCAGCAGCACAGACAGGGATCGAAATCAGCCCCAGCATTTT. The whole variable domain, remainder taken from reference TRBV9 and TRBJ1-5, is DSGVTQTPKHLITATGQRVTLRCSPRSGDLSVYWYQQSLDQGLQFLIQYYNGEERAKGNILERFSAQQFPDLHSELNLSSLELGDSALYFCASSTDRDRNQPQHFGDGTRLSIL.

The chain is built from TRBV19 and TRBJ1-5; TRBD1 aligns across 8 bases. CDR1 is LNHDA and CDR2 is SQIVND in the germline V gene (reference sequence). V gave up 3 bases and J gave up 6 bases; unmatched junction bases: 1. This CDR3 has 13 amino acids. The CDR3 loop is CASSIDRGQPQHF. The CDR3 nucleotides are TGTGCCAGTAGTATTGACAGGGGTCAGCCCCAGCATTTT.

This chain joins TRBV15 and TRBJ1-2; maybe TRBD1 (5 bases). The germline CDR1 and CDR2 sequences are LNHNV and YYDKDF (reference sequence). Trimming took off 0 bases at V and 6 bases at J, with 11 bases between the two ends. This CDR3 spans 14 amino acids. CDR3 in amino acids: CATSREWRGDGYTF. CDR3 coding DNA: TGTGCCACCAGCAGAGAATGGAGGGGTGATGGCTACACCTTC. The variable domain in full, completed from reference TRBV15 and TRBJ1-2, reads DAMVIQNPRYQVTQFGKPVTLSCSQTLNHNVMYWYQQKSSQAPKLLFHYYDKDFNNEADTPDNFQSRRPNTSFCFLDIRSPGLGDTAMYLCATSREWRGDGYTFGSGTRLTVV.

The V gene is TRBV19, the J gene TRBJ1-4; D remains unclear. Trimming shortened V by 5 bases and J by 0 bases, and 10 bases separated the two germline ends. The CDR3 extends over 15 amino acids. In germline, CDR1 is LNHDA, CDR2 SQIVND (reference sequence). The CDR3 sequence: CASSPGVATNEKLFF. As DNA, the CDR3 is TGTGCCAGTAGTCCCGGGGTTGCAACTAATGAAAAACTGTTTTTT.

V is TRBV10-1 and J is TRBJ1-2, with D perhaps matching TRBD1 (5 bases). The length of the CDR3 is 12 residues. The V and J ends lost 3 bases and 8 bases respectively, with 10 bases between them. CDR1 is WNHNN and CDR2 is SYGVQD in the germline V gene (reference sequence). In nucleotides, the CDR3 is TGCGCCAGCAGTGACCAAGGGGTCGGCTACACCTTC. Encoded protein: CASSDQGVGYTF.

The chain combines TRBV7-8 with TRBJ1-5; D is undetermined. The CDR3 length is 15 residues. The V end lost 2 bases, the J end lost 3 bases, and 11 bases lay between the germline ends. Germline V gene lookup returns CDR1 SGHVS and CDR2 FQNEAQ. The CDR3 bases are TGTGCCAGCAGCTTATTTGGAGGGAACAATCAGCCCCAGCATTTT. Translating gives CASSLFGGNNQPQHF.

V usage is TRBV27 and J usage is TRBJ2-1, with no clear D. Trimming took off 6 bases at V and 8 bases at J, with 14 bases between the two ends. CDR1 MNHEY and CDR2 SMNVEV come from the germline V gene (reference sequence). The CDR3 covers 13 residues. The CDR3 DNA is TGTGCCAGCAGGCCCACTCATATCGATGAGCAGTTCTTC. Translating it yields CASRPTHIDEQFF.

V gene TRBV7-9 combines with J gene TRBJ2-2, with no clear D. CDR3 size: 16 residues. Germline values: CDR1 SEHNR, CDR2 FQNEAQ (reference sequence). With 7 bases removed from V and 0 bases from J, the gap between germline ends came to 15 bases. The CDR3 DNA follows: TGTGCCAGCAACCCGCCTGGCAGCGCGAACACCGGGGAGCTGTTTTTT. This sequence encodes CASNPPGSANTGELFF.

V is TRBV5-1 and J is TRBJ1-3; D is perhaps TRBD1 (5 bases). The CDR3 contains 15 residues. Per germline, CDR1 SGHRS and CDR2 YFSETQ. V lost 3 bases and J 7 bases, leaving 17 bases between the germline ends. The CDR3 nucleotides read TGCGCCAGCAGCTCCGCGGGGCGGGGTATGAACACCATATATTTT. This encodes CASSSAGRGMNTIYF.

The chain employs TRBV15 and TRBJ1-1; D is uncertain. Germline V gene sequence: CDR1 LNHNV, CDR2 YYDKDF (reference sequence). The CDR3 runs to 13 residues. V was shortened by 4 bases and J by 0 bases, with 6 bases between the two germline ends. The chain's CDR3 is CATSTQMNTEAFF. The DNA for the CDR3 is TGTGCCACCAGCACTCAGATGAACACTGAAGCTTTCTTT.

This sequence joins TRBV27 and TRBJ2-5; 7 bases match TRBD2. Germline assignment: CDR1 MNHEY and CDR2 SMNVEV (reference sequence). The CDR3 spans 14 residues. Trimming at V came to 4 bases and at J to 4 bases, leaving 6 bases not matched to a gene. CDR3 sequence reads: CASSSGVAGETQYF. DNA for the CDR3: TGTGCCAGCAGTTCCGGGGTAGCGGGAGAGACCCAGTACTTC.

The CDR3 is CASSIGGTGGFTGELFF. The CDR3 coding sequence is TGTGCCAGTAGTATAGGGGGGACAGGGGGCTTCACCGGGGAGCTGTTTTTT. This chain links TRBV19 with TRBJ2-2, with TRBD1 matching 12 bases. Looked up from germline, CDR1 is LNHDA and CDR2 is SQIVND (reference sequence). V shed 1 base, J shed 4 bases, and the junction held 4 bases outside the gene matches. This CDR3 is 17 amino acids long.

The chain carries TRBV7-9 and TRBJ1-3; D perhaps matches TRBD1 (6 bases). Trimming removed 5 bases at V and 0 bases at J, with 17 bases between. The CDR3 loop spans 17 amino acids. Germline values: CDR1 SEHNR, CDR2 FQNEAQ (reference sequence). Here the CDR3 DNA reads TGTGCCAGCAGCCCCAGCCTGACAGGTCGCTCTGGAAACACCATATATTTT. It codes for CASSPSLTGRSGNTIYF.